The 28 T cell receptor beta chains reported below all come from one sample, sequenced in a study of T cells in Graves' hyperthyroidism and ophthalmopathy. RNA transcripts gave rise to amplified TCR beta CDR3 regions. The HTBI primer set drove a first-round RT-PCR of the TCR CDR3. TCRdb used MiXCR to reprocess the multiplex PCR reads, holding one entry per CDR3 protein. The sample holds roughly 550,000 distinct CDR3 sequences, around 15% seen once. Sequencing was carried out using blood. The source is a woman aged 25-40 years with Graves' ophthalmopathy.

This clonotype showed up just once. This chain joins TRBV4-2 and TRBJ2-3; D call uncertain. Germline V gene sequence: CDR1 LGHNA, CDR2 YNFKEQ. This CDR3 has 14 residues. The ends were cut back, 1 base at V and 5 bases at J, with 10 bases in the middle. The CDR3 DNA sequence: TGTGCCAGCAGCCAAGGAGGTTTGGGAGATACGCAGTATTTT. Translated: CASSQGGLGDTQYF.

The rearrangement uses TRBV7-8 and TRBJ2-1; D remains ambiguous. V lost 5 bases to trimming and J lost 1 base, with 12 bases between them. CDR3 length: 15 amino acids. CDR1 and CDR2 (germline): SGHVS, FQNEAQ. DNA for the CDR3: TGTGCCAGCAGCCAACCCCCAGAATCCTACAATGAGCAGTTCTTC. This translates into CASSQPPESYNEQFF. Filled out from reference TRBV7-8 and TRBJ2-1, the complete variable domain reads GAGVSQSPRYKVAKRGQDVALRCDPISGHVSLFWYQQALGQGPEFLTYFQNEAQLDKSGLPSDRFFAERPEGSVSTLKIQRTQQEDSAVYLCASSQPPESYNEQFFGPGTRLTVL.

J is TRBJ2-7 and V is TRBV29-1; TRBD1 is a possible D gene (7 bases). Germline V CDR1 and CDR2: SQVTM, ANQGSEA. V was trimmed by 4 bases and J by 2 bases, leaving 12 bases between them. The CDR3 has 13 residues. Here the CDR3 DNA reads TGCAGCGTTGGGCAGGGGGGACCCTACGAGCAGTACTTC. This gives the protein CSVGQGGPYEQYF.

Many counts were recorded for this clonotype. The chain links TRBV28 to TRBJ1-5; D is ambiguous. The CDR3 spans 15 residues. The V gene's germline CDR1 is MDHEN and CDR2 SYDVKM. Trimming shortened V by 6 bases and J by 1 base, and 13 bases separated the two germline ends. CDR3 nucleotides: TGTGCCAGCAGGAAGTCAGTGGGAAGCAATCAGCCCCAGCATTTT. It encodes CASRKSVGSNQPQHF.

The sample holds a few counts of this clonotype. The rearrangement links TRBV9 to TRBJ2-1, with D perhaps matching TRBD2 (5 bases). Deletions cut 0 bases from V and 8 bases from J, with 9 bases between. Germline V gene sequence: CDR1 SGDLS, CDR2 YYNGEE. CDR3 length equals 13 residues. The CDR3 region has the DNA TGTGCCAGCAGCGTAGGGCGGGCGGATGAGCAGTTCTTC. Protein sequence: CASSVGRADEQFF.

The chain couples TRBV7-9 to TRBJ1-2; D unclear. CDR1 SEHNR and CDR2 FQNEAQ come from the germline V gene (reference sequence). V lost 5 bases and J 2 bases, leaving 21 bases between the germline ends. The CDR3 length is 17 residues. The CDR3, as DNA: TGTGCCAGCAGCCAGGTCTTTCCCCAATCGATCAACTATGGCTACACCTTC. It encodes CASSQVFPQSINYGYTF.

The chain joins TRBV19 to TRBJ2-7; perhaps TRBD1 as D (6 bases). Germline V gene sequence: CDR1 LNHDA, CDR2 SQIVND (reference sequence). The length of the CDR3 is 13 residues. Trimming took off 10 bases at V and 0 bases at J, with 13 bases between the two ends. The CDR3 bases are TGTGCCACTGCGGACAGATCCTCCTACGAGCAGTACTTC. This codes for CATADRSSYEQYF.

This clonotype was seen at least ten times. The gene calls are TRBV30 and TRBJ1-1; no reliable D call. CDR3 length: 12 amino acids. The germline CDR1 and CDR2 sequences are GTSNPN and SVGIG (reference sequence). The V end was cut by 6 bases, the J end by 0 bases, with 8 bases between. CDR3 sequence: CACQRMNTEAFF. The CDR3 region has the DNA TGTGCCTGCCAAAGGATGAACACTGAAGCTTTCTTT.

This clonotype was seen at least ten times. This rearrangement joins TRBV2 to TRBJ2-2; 9 nucleotides align to TRBD1. This CDR3 contains 15 residues. The V gene end was trimmed by 6 bases and the J gene end by 5 bases; junction bases not matched to a gene: 7. Germline CDR1 and CDR2: SNHLY and FYNNEI. The DNA of the CDR3 is TGTGCCAGCAGGCTGGACAGGGGAATTACCGGGGAGCTGTTTTTT. This translates into CASRLDRGITGELFF.

This clonotype was picked up many times. The rearrangement links TRBV11-2 to TRBJ2-3; D uncertain. The germline V gene has CDR1 SGHAT and CDR2 FQNNGV. Trimming took 5 bases from V and 5 from J, leaving 11 bases between them. The CDR3 has 13 residues. CDR3 in DNA: TGTGCCAGCAGCCCAACGGTTATAGATACGCAGTATTTT. Protein: CASSPTVIDTQYF.

In this sample, this clonotype turned up many times. The chain uses TRBV28 and TRBJ1-1, with TRBD1 matching over 9 bases. This CDR3 is built from 14 residues. Germline V gene data show CDR1 as MDHEN and CDR2 as SYDVKM. V dropped 7 bases and J dropped 4; count of bases not matched to a gene: 7. The CDR3 DNA sequence: TGTGCCAGCAAAACAGGGGGCGCGGGCACTGAAGCTTTCTTT. It encodes CASKTGGAGTEAFF.

In this sample, this clonotype turned up many times. The V and J genes are TRBV5-1 and TRBJ1-1; D gene uncertain. V was pared by 0 bases and J by 8 bases, with 11 bases between. This CDR3 comprises 13 residues. CDR1 is SGHRS and CDR2 is YFSETQ in the germline V gene. CDR3 loop: CASSLGYGREAFF. The DNA for the CDR3 is TGCGCCAGCAGCTTGGGATATGGACGGGAAGCTTTCTTT.

This clonotype was seen only a few times. CDR3 amino acids: CASSLGGGRGYEQYF. CDR3 sequence (DNA): TGTGCCAGCAGTTTAGGGGGCGGGAGGGGGTACGAGCAGTACTTC. V gene TRBV28 combines with J gene TRBJ2-7, with 9 bases fitting TRBD2. Germline CDR1 MDHEN, CDR2 SYDVKM. The CDR3 totals 15 residues. Unmatched junction bases numbered 6, after V lost 2 bases and J lost 4 bases.

The genes are TRBV5-1 and TRBJ2-4; D is possibly TRBD2 (6 bases). V was clipped by 1 base and J by 4 bases, with 15 bases between them. This CDR3 contains 16 residues. Germline V gives CDR1 SGHRS, CDR2 YFSETQ. CDR3: CASSLSLSGTKNIQYF. In DNA form, the CDR3 reads TGCGCCAGCAGCTTGTCATTATCAGGGACTAAAAACATTCAGTACTTC.

Worth noting for this clonotype: A much larger clonotype is one base distant, so this may be a read error. J is TRBJ2-3 and V is TRBV11-2; 14 bases align to TRBD2. V dropped 3 bases and J dropped 8; count of bases not matched to a gene: 10. Germline V lookup: CDR1 SGHAT, CDR2 FQNNGV. The CDR3 has 17 amino acids. The CDR3 DNA sequence: TGTGCCAGCAGCTTTCGACTAGCGGGAGGGCCGGGAGGTACGCAGTATTTT. Translated: CASSFRLAGGPGGTQYF.

V and J are TRBV7-3 and TRBJ2-1; no reliable D call. This CDR3 has 15 residues. CDR1 SGHTA and CDR2 FQGTGA come from the germline V gene. V lost 0 bases and J lost 5, with 11 bases in between. The CDR3 protein is CASSLTSRVNNEQFF. CDR3 nucleotide sequence: TGTGCCAGCAGCTTAACCTCCCGGGTAAACAATGAGCAGTTCTTC. Based on the CDR3 plus reference TRBV7-3 and TRBJ2-1, the full variable domain is GAGVSQTPSNKVTEKGKYVELRCDPISGHTALYWYRQSLGQGPEFLIYFQGTGAADDSGLPNDRFFAVRPEGSVSTLKIQRTERGDSAVYLCASSLTSRVNNEQFFGPGTRLTVL.

The rearrangement joins TRBV7-6 to TRBJ2-3; 8 positions match TRBD2. J lost 1 base, V lost 1 base, and 10 bases had no gene match. The CDR3 length is 18 residues. Germline lookup yields CDR1 SGHVS and CDR2 FNYEAQ. The DNA for the CDR3 is TGTGCCAGCAGCTTAGAGCTGACCCCAGCGGGAGGCACAGATACGCAGTATTTT. Translating gives CASSLELTPAGGTDTQYF.

This clonotype was observed many times. The chain couples TRBV6-1 to TRBJ2-2; D may be TRBD2 (6 bases). V was trimmed by 7 bases and J by 1 base, leaving 16 bases between them. CDR1 is MNHNS and CDR2 is SASEGT in the germline V gene. This CDR3 spans 16 amino acids. This CDR3 reads CASTTLGGLNTGELFF. Written as DNA, the CDR3 is TGTGCCAGCACCACCCTGGGGGGACTGAACACCGGGGAGCTGTTTTTT.

This clonotype was seen a few times. V and J are TRBV4-3 and TRBJ1-3; D not resolved. CDR3 length equals 17 residues. Germline V gene sequence: CDR1 LGHNA, CDR2 YSLEER. V was trimmed by 0 bases and J by 3 bases, leaving 15 bases between them. The CDR3 loop reads CASSQDQQRTFGNTIYF. DNA of the CDR3: TGCGCCAGCAGCCAAGATCAACAGCGCACTTTTGGAAACACCATATATTTT.

The V and J genes are TRBV6-2 or TRBV6-3 and TRBJ2-7, with 8 positions matching TRBD1. Trimming at V came to 6 bases and at J to 3 bases, leaving 13 bases not matched to a gene. Germline lookup yields CDR1 MNHEY and CDR2 SVGEGT. CDR3 length equals 16 residues. The CDR3 DNA reads as TGTGCCAGCAGGCAGGGGGCCTCTCGACAGAGCTACGAGCAGTACTTC. It encodes CASRQGASRQSYEQYF.

The table lists this clonotype with many counts. The genes are TRBV28 and TRBJ1-5; TRBD1 matches 8 bases. The CDR3 is 16 residues long. V lost 2 bases, J lost 0 bases, and 3 bases stayed unmatched. The V gene's germline CDR1 is MDHEN and CDR2 SYDVKM. The CDR3 here is CASSLATGASNQPQHF. The DNA of the CDR3 is TGTGCCAGCAGTTTAGCGACAGGGGCTAGCAATCAGCCCCAGCATTTT.

This clonotype was detected only once. This clone may be a read error of a much larger clone one base away. This CDR3 reads CSARGDQDRREQYF. As DNA, the CDR3 is TGCAGTGCTAGAGGGGACCAGGACAGGCGCGAGCAGTACTTC. The rearrangement uses TRBV20-1 and TRBJ2-7; 7 bases match TRBD1. J was trimmed by 6 bases and V by 1 base; bases with no gene match: 9. CDR3 length: 14 amino acids. Germline V gene sequence: CDR1 DFQATT, CDR2 SNEGSKA (reference sequence).

This clonotype was counted a few times. The chain joins TRBV19 to TRBJ2-5; 9 bases agree with TRBD1. The V segment lost 4 bases and the J segment 4 bases; nucleotides outside the gene matches: 10. Germline V gene lookup returns CDR1 LNHDA and CDR2 SQIVND (reference sequence). There are 16 residues in the CDR3. DNA for the CDR3: TGTGCCAGTAGTAGAACCGGGACAGGGATCGTAGAGACCCAGTACTTC. Residues: CASSRTGTGIVETQYF.

This clonotype was seen repeatedly, ten times or more. The J gene is TRBJ2-1, the V gene TRBV29-1; 9 nucleotides agree with TRBD1. Germline values: CDR1 SQVTM, CDR2 ANQGSEA. The CDR3 totals 16 residues. With V trimmed by 5 bases and J by 4 bases, 12 bases remained unmatched. CDR3 sequence reads: CSVSTGTGLFYNEQFF. DNA for the CDR3: TGCAGCGTTTCCACCGGGACAGGGTTATTTTACAATGAGCAGTTCTTC.

This clonotype has more than one count but fewer than ten. This chain links TRBV5-4 with TRBJ2-1; 7 bases are a match to TRBD2. The CDR3 contains 17 residues. Germline V gene data show CDR1 as SGHNT and CDR2 as YYREEE (reference sequence). V lost 4 bases and J lost 2; bases outside the gene matches: 12. CDR3 DNA: TGTGCCAGCAGCCAAGATCCCCGGACTAGACCCTACAATGAGCAGTTCTTC. Protein product: CASSQDPRTRPYNEQFF.

This clonotype was seen repeatedly, ten times or more. The J gene is TRBJ2-7, the V gene TRBV18; no definite D call. The germline gives CDR1 KGHSH, CDR2 LQKENI. The ends were cut back, 4 bases at V and 3 bases at J, with 4 bases in the middle. This CDR3 region has 11 residues. Written as DNA, the CDR3 is TGTGCCAGCTCACAGGACTACGAGCAGTACTTC. Translated: CASSQDYEQYF. The full variable domain, in which reference TRBV18 and TRBJ2-7 provide the parts outside the CDR3, is NAGVMQNPRHLVRRRGQEARLRCSPMKGHSHVYWYRQLPEEGLKFMVYLQKENIIDESGMPKERFSAEFPKEGPSILRIQQVVRGDSAAYFCASSQDYEQYFGPGTRLTVT.

The chain combines TRBV11-2 with TRBJ1-4; 9 nucleotides line up with TRBD1. V lost 1 base to trimming and J lost 6 bases; unmatched junction nucleotides: 9. This CDR3 comprises 17 residues. Germline values: CDR1 SGHAT, CDR2 FQNNGV. The DNA for the CDR3 is TGTGCCAGCAGCTTAGGTTTTGGGACAGGGCCATATGAAAAACTGTTTTTT. It is translated as CASSLGFGTGPYEKLFF.

This clonotype was seen many times. In DNA form, the CDR3 reads TGTGCCAGCAGTCGTAGCGGCTCCTACGAGCAGTACTTC. It specifies CASSRSGSYEQYF. The chain employs TRBV6-2 or TRBV6-3 and TRBJ2-7; tentative D call: TRBD2 (6 bases). Trimming took 5 bases from V and 0 from J, leaving 8 bases between them. Germline lookup yields CDR1 MNHEY and CDR2 SVGEGT. This CDR3 is 13 amino acids long.